These 21 T cell receptor beta chains share one sample of origin, sequenced in a study of T-cell reconstitution after alpha-beta-depleted transplantation in children. A TCRbeta library incorporating unique molecular identifiers was prepared. TCRdb re-analysed the PCR reads in MiXCR, keeping a single row per CDR3 protein. The sample records approximately 400,000 distinct CDR3 sequences, approximately 10% being singletons. This sample comprised PBMCs from the stem cell graft donor, obtained from the stem cell graft. The receptors here all came from a human donor who donated a stem cell graft to a child with acute myeloid leukemia.

On this clonotype itself: A much larger clone lies one base from this, so it may be a read error. V is TRBV6-1 and J is TRBJ1-2; weak D call: TRBD1 (5 bases). This CDR3 contains 13 residues. Per germline, CDR1 MNHNS and CDR2 SASEGT. CDR3 DNA: TGTGCCAGCAGTCCCGGGGGGGAAGCGGGCTGCACCTTC. It encodes CASSPGGEAGCTF.

This clonotype has a count of ten or more. The CDR3 bases are TGCGCCAGCAGTGGAGGGTCGCGGGGGCCCCTTGGTGAGCAGTTCTTC. This translates into CASSGGSRGPLGEQFF. V usage is TRBV10-1 and J usage is TRBJ2-1, with a weak D call TRBD2 (7 bases). The V gene's germline CDR1 is WNHNN and CDR2 SYGVQD (reference sequence). The CDR3 has 16 residues. Trimming left V 4 bases short and J 9 bases short, with 22 bases between.

This clonotype was seen more than once but under ten times. The rearrangement uses TRBV27 and TRBJ2-1; a weak D match, TRBD2 (5 bases). The germline V and J ends were trimmed by 2 bases and 4 bases, with 12 bases remaining between them. The CDR3 consists of 15 residues. The germline gives CDR1 MNHEY, CDR2 SMNVEV (reference sequence). The CDR3 DNA is TGTGCCAGCAGTTTAGGTCTAGCCCTTTACAATGAGCAGTTCTTC. It is translated as CASSLGLALYNEQFF.

This clonotype has ten or more counts. J is TRBJ2-7 and V is TRBV6-5; 7 bases line up with TRBD2. The V gene end was trimmed by 4 bases and the J gene end by 2 bases; junction bases not matched to a gene: 2. The CDR3 length is 13 residues. Per germline, CDR1 MNHEY and CDR2 SVGAGI. This CDR3 reads CASSWGGTYEQYF. The CDR3 region has the DNA TGTGCCAGCAGTTGGGGGGGTACCTACGAGCAGTACTTC.

This chain connects TRBV20-1 to TRBJ2-1, with 7 bases that match TRBD2. The CDR3 runs 16 residues. CDR1 is DFQATT and CDR2 is SNEGSKA in the germline V gene (reference sequence). V lost 3 bases and J lost 4; bases outside the gene matches: 12. CDR3 sequence reads: CSARPNAGDLYNEQFF. CDR3 DNA sequence: TGCAGTGCTAGGCCGAATGCGGGGGACCTTTACAATGAGCAGTTCTTC.

The rearrangement links TRBV7-2 to TRBJ2-3; 11 bases map to TRBD2. Germline V CDR1 and CDR2: SGHTA, FQGNSA. The J segment lost 6 bases and the V segment lost 3 bases, leaving 5 bases of the junction unmatched. The CDR3 extends over 15 amino acids. CDR3 coding DNA: TGTGCCAGCAGCTTGACTAGCGGGGAGGGGGATACGCAGTATTTT. This sequence encodes CASSLTSGEGDTQYF.

This clonotype was counted only a few times. CDR3 sequence: CASRIGGLSGELFF. In DNA form, the CDR3 reads TGTGCCAGCAGAATCGGGGGGCTCAGCGGGGAGCTGTTTTTT. J is TRBJ2-2 and V is TRBV12-3 or TRBV12-4, with TRBD2 as a possible D gene (7 bases). The V gene lost 6 bases and the J gene lost 7 bases, with 15 bases spanning the gap. CDR3 length: 14 amino acids.

This clonotype was picked up a small number of times. The genes are TRBV5-1 and TRBJ2-2, with 9 bases that match TRBD1. CDR1 and CDR2 from the germline V gene are SGHRS and YFSETQ. The ends lost 2 bases at V and 6 bases at J; junction bases unmatched: 5. CDR3 length equals 15 residues. The CDR3 DNA reads TGCGCCAGCAGCTTTGGGGACAGGGTTTCCGGGGAGCTGTTTTTT. Amino acid sequence: CASSFGDRVSGELFF.

This clonotype occurred many times. The chain recombines TRBV5-5 with TRBJ1-2; D is undetermined. V lost 4 bases and J 3 bases, leaving 16 bases between the germline ends. This CDR3 spans 15 amino acids. CDR1 and CDR2 from the germline V gene are SGHKS and YYEKEE (reference sequence). DNA of the CDR3: TGTGCCAGCAGCCATCTCCGGTACAGCCACTATGGCTACACCTTC. Translated, it gives CASSHLRYSHYGYTF.

The sample holds one count of this clonotype. The chain uses TRBV5-6 and TRBJ2-4, with D possibly called TRBD1 or TRBD2 (5 bases each). Trimming removed 4 bases at V and 13 bases at J, with 18 bases between. The V gene's germline CDR1 is SGHDT and CDR2 YYEEEE. The CDR3 runs 13 residues. The CDR3 DNA reads TGTGCCAGCAGCCCTATTAGCGAAAACAGGCAGTACTTC. Its translation: CASSPISENRQYF. The full variable domain, in which reference TRBV5-6 and TRBJ2-4 provide the parts outside the CDR3, is DAGVTQSPTHLIKTRGQQVTLRCSPKSGHDTVSWYQQALGQGPQFIFQYYEEEERQRGNFPDRFSGHQFPNYSSELNVNALLLGDSALYLCASSPISENRQYFGAGTRLSVL.

The CDR3 loop reads CASSSGQGGTDTQYF. The CDR3 region has the DNA TGCGCCAGCAGCTCAGGACAGGGAGGCACAGATACGCAGTATTTT. The chain is built from TRBV5-1 and TRBJ2-3; 8 bases align to TRBD1. CDR3 length equals 15 residues. CDR1 is SGHRS and CDR2 is YFSETQ in the germline V gene. V lost 3 bases, J lost 1 base, and 4 bases stayed unmatched.

This clonotype was counted between two and nine times. V is TRBV29-1 and J is TRBJ2-7, with D tentatively TRBD1 (5 bases). This CDR3 contains 13 residues. CDR1 and CDR2 from the germline V gene are SQVTM and ANQGSEA. V was clipped by 7 bases and J by 4 bases, with 17 bases between them. The CDR3 loop reads CSAQPAGMYEQYF. The CDR3 nucleotides are TGCAGCGCTCAACCCGCAGGGATGTACGAGCAGTACTTC.

The chain uses TRBV5-1 and TRBJ1-1; D unclear. Germline V gene data show CDR1 as SGHRS and CDR2 as YFSETQ. V was pared by 0 bases and J by 4 bases, with 10 bases between. The CDR3 totals 14 residues. CDR3 in amino acids: CASSLAWGVTEAFF. CDR3 DNA sequence: TGCGCCAGCAGCTTGGCCTGGGGTGTCACTGAAGCTTTCTTT.

Only a few counts were recorded for this clonotype. DNA of the CDR3: TGTGCCAGCAGGGGGGACGGGGCGTTAGGAAAACTGTTTTTT. Its protein is CASRGDGALGKLFF. V usage is TRBV27 and J usage is TRBJ1-4, with D perhaps matching TRBD1 (5 bases). The ends were cut back, 6 bases at V and 10 bases at J, with 18 bases in the middle. The CDR3 contains 14 residues. From germline, CDR1 is MNHEY and CDR2 SMNVEV (reference sequence).

This clonotype was counted many times. The chain is built from TRBV5-4 and TRBJ2-3, with unresolved D. Trimming removed 2 bases at V and 4 bases at J, with 14 bases between. The CDR3 consists of 15 residues. Germline CDR1 and CDR2: SGHNT and YYREEE (reference sequence). CDR3 protein: CASSLEVAVPDTQYF. Here the CDR3 DNA reads TGTGCCAGCAGCTTAGAAGTAGCTGTCCCAGATACGCAGTATTTT.

This clonotype was seen at least ten times. The chain joins TRBV5-1 to TRBJ1-1; D unresolved. This CDR3 has 13 residues. V dropped 0 bases and J dropped 4 bases, with 7 bases sitting between them. Germline V gives CDR1 SGHRS, CDR2 YFSETQ. CDR3 loop: CASSLEVATEAFF. CDR3 DNA: TGCGCCAGCAGCTTGGAGGTGGCCACTGAAGCTTTCTTT.

The V call is TRBV9, the J call TRBJ2-2; tentative D call: TRBD1 (8 bases). The CDR3 runs 16 residues. The germline V and J ends were trimmed by 3 bases and 4 bases, with 16 bases remaining between them. Germline V gene data show CDR1 as SGDLS and CDR2 as YYNGEE. CDR3 in DNA: TGTGCCAGCAGCGGGGGGGGGACAGGTTCCACCGGGGAGCTGTTTTTT. Amino acid sequence: CASSGGGTGSTGELFF.

A remark on this clonotype: Possible read error: a much larger clone is one base away. The V call is TRBV10-3, the J call TRBJ2-4; the match to TRBD2 covers 7 bases. The CDR3 contains 16 residues. Germline CDR1 is ENHRY and CDR2 is SYGVKD. CDR3 sequence reads: CAISGPGLEANNIQYF. The CDR3 bases are TGTGCCATCAGTGGCCCCGGACTAGAAGCCAACAACATTCAGTACTTC.

This clonotype was counted many times. The chain recombines TRBV6-1 with TRBJ2-7; 10 bases line up with TRBD2. Germline V gives CDR1 MNHNS, CDR2 SASEGT. V shed 6 bases, J shed 0 bases, and the junction held 5 bases outside the gene matches. This CDR3 is 15 amino acids long. CDR3 protein: CASRHIAGGSYEQYF. As DNA, the CDR3 is TGTGCCAGCAGGCACATAGCGGGAGGCTCCTACGAGCAGTACTTC.

This clonotype showed up just a few times. V is TRBV14 and J is TRBJ1-2; TRBD1 aligns across 7 bases. With V trimmed by 5 bases and J by 1 base, 7 bases remained unmatched. Germline V CDR1 and CDR2: SGHDN, FVKESK. This CDR3 contains 15 residues. The CDR3 nucleotides read TGTGCCAGCAGCTACGGGACAGCCCTTAACTATGGCTACACCTTC. Translated: CASSYGTALNYGYTF.

This clonotype was counted a few times. The chain carries TRBV7-6 and TRBJ2-2, with D tentatively TRBD1 or TRBD2 (7 bases each). Germline V lookup: CDR1 SGHVS, CDR2 FNYEAQ. This CDR3 contains 16 residues. Between the trimmed V and J ends, which lost 9 bases and 4 bases, there was a span of 21 bases. The CDR3 DNA sequence: TGTGCCAGTCGGGGACTACAGGGGCGGTCCACCGGGGAGCTGTTTTTT. Translated, it gives CASRGLQGRSTGELFF.